A selection of T cell receptor beta chains follows, all from one sample in a study of control samples from healthy donors and cancer patients. Some clones are missing from TCRdb's copy, which holds only in-frame ones; the method was immunoSEQ multiplex PCR. The table has around 70,000 clones, approximately 94% seen once. Sequences were obtained from blood. These TCRs come from a woman in her thirties in good health. Each CDR3 is given with its conserved first and last residue. A D gene is named only where the DNA matches it firmly. Clone size is shown for a subset of rows, as once, few, many or a class of expanded clone.

d_call: .; v_call: TRBV4-1; clone_size: .; j_call: TRBJ1-3; cdr3_aa: CASSQGRTGNTIYF; cdr3_nt: TGCGCCAGCAGCCAGGGGAGGACTGGAAACACCATATATTTT
d_call: TRBD1; v_call: TRBV2; clone_size: once; j_call: TRBJ1-2; cdr3_aa: CASSPSTGTGKDTF; cdr3_nt: TGTGCCAGCAGTCCCTCCACCGGGACAGGGAAGGACACCTTC
d_call: TRBD1; v_call: TRBV15; clone_size: .; j_call: TRBJ2-5; cdr3_aa: CATSRRDRATQYF; cdr3_nt: TGTGCCACCAGCAGAAGGGACAGAGCGACCCAGTACTTC
d_call: TRBD1; v_call: TRBV6-4; clone_size: .; j_call: TRBJ1-1; cdr3_aa: CASARDRGEEAFF; cdr3_nt: TGTGCCAGCGCAAGGGACAGGGGGGAAGAAGCTTTCTTT
d_call: .; v_call: TRBV19; clone_size: .; j_call: TRBJ1-2; cdr3_aa: CASSIGALANYGYTF; cdr3_nt: TGTGCCAGTAGTATAGGTGCCCTTGCTAACTATGGCTACACCTTC
d_call: .; v_call: TRBV7-9; clone_size: .; j_call: TRBJ2-3; cdr3_aa: CASPTLQYF; cdr3_nt: TGTGCCAGTCCCACCTTGCAGTATTTT
d_call: .; v_call: TRBV9; clone_size: once; j_call: TRBJ2-1; cdr3_aa: CASSVVPGSNNEQFF; cdr3_nt: TGTGCCAGCAGCGTAGTTCCAGGGAGTAACAATGAGCAGTTCTTC
d_call: .; v_call: TRBV5-1; clone_size: .; j_call: TRBJ2-1; cdr3_aa: CASSLGISYNEQFF; cdr3_nt: TGCGCCAGCAGTCTAGGGATTTCCTACAATGAGCAGTTCTTC
d_call: .; v_call: TRBV5-1; clone_size: .; j_call: TRBJ1-3; cdr3_aa: CASSQGEAGNTIYF; cdr3_nt: TGCGCCAGCAGCCAAGGGGAAGCTGGAAACACCATATATTTT
d_call: TRBD1; v_call: TRBV5-4; clone_size: .; j_call: TRBJ2-1; cdr3_aa: CASSDDPDRFHNEQFF; cdr3_nt: TGTGCCAGCAGCGACGACCCGGACAGGTTCCACAATGAGCAGTTCTTC
d_call: .; v_call: TRBV7-2; clone_size: .; j_call: TRBJ2-1; cdr3_aa: CASSLGTHNEQFF; cdr3_nt: TGTGCCAGCAGCTTAGGGACCCACAATGAGCAGTTCTTC
d_call: .; v_call: TRBV19; clone_size: .; j_call: TRBJ2-3; cdr3_aa: CASSMWRGGTDTQYF; cdr3_nt: TGTGCCAGTAGTATGTGGAGGGGGGGCACAGATACGCAGTATTTT
d_call: .; v_call: TRBV18; clone_size: .; j_call: TRBJ2-1; cdr3_aa: CASSQEFSYNEQFF; cdr3_nt: TGTGCCAGCTCACAAGAGTTCTCCTACAATGAGCAGTTCTTC
d_call: .; v_call: TRBV6-5; clone_size: once; j_call: TRBJ1-4; cdr3_aa: CAREEVFANEKLFF; cdr3_nt: TGTGCCAGGGAGGAGGTTTTTGCTAATGAAAAACTGTTTTTT
d_call: .; v_call: TRBV2; clone_size: .; j_call: TRBJ1-1; cdr3_aa: CASRADSEAFF; cdr3_nt: TGTGCCAGCAGGGCTGACAGTGAAGCTTTCTTT
d_call: .; v_call: TRBV30; clone_size: .; j_call: TRBJ2-1; cdr3_aa: CAWSFGSSYNEQFF; cdr3_nt: TGTGCCTGGAGTTTCGGTTCCTCCTACAATGAGCAGTTCTTC
d_call: TRBD2; v_call: TRBV24-1; clone_size: .; j_call: TRBJ2-1; cdr3_aa: CATSLLATSEQFF; cdr3_nt: TGTGCCACCAGTTTACTAGCGACGTCTGAGCAGTTCTTC
d_call: TRBD1; v_call: TRBV7-8; clone_size: .; j_call: TRBJ1-5; cdr3_aa: CASSPEGTGGFMNQPQHF; cdr3_nt: TGTGCCAGCAGCCCGGAAGGGACAGGGGGATTCATGAATCAGCCCCAGCATTTT
d_call: TRBD1; v_call: TRBV5-1; clone_size: .; j_call: TRBJ1-1; cdr3_aa: CASSPSTGLGIAFF; cdr3_nt: TGCGCCAGCAGCCCTTCGACAGGGTTGGGTATAGCTTTCTTT
d_call: .; v_call: TRBV5-4; clone_size: .; j_call: TRBJ1-4; cdr3_aa: CASSKNAGPGEKLFF; cdr3_nt: TGTGCCAGCAGCAAAAACGCAGGGCCTGGTGAAAAACTGTTTTTT
d_call: .; v_call: TRBV6-5; clone_size: .; j_call: TRBJ1-2; cdr3_aa: CASSYSTIGGYTF; cdr3_nt: TGTGCCAGCAGTTACTCAACTATCGGCGGCTACACCTTC
d_call: TRBD1; v_call: TRBV19; clone_size: .; j_call: TRBJ1-1; cdr3_aa: CASSSIDRDTEAFF; cdr3_nt: TGTGCCAGTAGTTCGATCGACAGGGACACTGAAGCTTTCTTT
d_call: TRBD1; v_call: TRBV11-2; clone_size: .; j_call: TRBJ1-4; cdr3_aa: CASRQNRGNNEKLFF; cdr3_nt: TGTGCCAGCAGACAAAACAGGGGGAACAATGAAAAACTGTTTTTT
d_call: .; v_call: TRBV29-1; clone_size: .; j_call: TRBJ1-4; cdr3_aa: CSVSKGGINEKLFF; cdr3_nt: TGCAGCGTTTCAAAGGGGGGGATAAATGAAAAACTGTTTTTT
d_call: .; v_call: TRBV7-2; clone_size: .; j_call: TRBJ1-2; cdr3_aa: CASSPQDGDYGYTF; cdr3_nt: TGTGCCAGCAGCCCTCAGGACGGGGATTATGGCTACACCTTC
d_call: .; v_call: TRBV19; clone_size: .; j_call: TRBJ1-1; cdr3_aa: CASTKGRTVNTEAFF; cdr3_nt: TGTGCCAGCACTAAAGGACGGACCGTTAACACTGAAGCTTTCTTT
d_call: .; v_call: TRBV3-1/TRBV3-2; clone_size: once; j_call: TRBJ2-7; cdr3_aa: CASSPGTRSYEQYF; cdr3_nt: TGTGCCAGCAGCCCCGGGACAAGGAGCTACGAGCAGTACTTC
d_call: .; v_call: TRBV5-1; clone_size: once; j_call: TRBJ1-2; cdr3_aa: CASSSGTEVYGYTF; cdr3_nt: TGCGCCAGCAGCTCCGGGACGGAAGTCTATGGCTACACCTTC
d_call: TRBD1; v_call: TRBV11-2; clone_size: .; j_call: TRBJ1-2; cdr3_aa: CASSPAGQGIPGSDYTF; cdr3_nt: TGTGCCAGCAGCCCTGCGGGACAGGGGATCCCGGGGAGCGACTACACCTTC
d_call: .; v_call: TRBV7-2; clone_size: .; j_call: TRBJ1-1; cdr3_aa: CASGAGEAFF; cdr3_nt: TGTGCCAGCGGGGCGGGTGAAGCTTTCTTT
d_call: TRBD1; v_call: TRBV5-1; clone_size: .; j_call: TRBJ1-1; cdr3_aa: CASRRTGTEAFF; cdr3_nt: TGCGCCAGCAGAAGGACAGGGACTGAAGCTTTCTTT
d_call: TRBD1; v_call: TRBV5-6; clone_size: .; j_call: TRBJ1-2; cdr3_aa: CASSLTGTYGYTF; cdr3_nt: TGTGCCAGCAGCCTGACAGGGACCTATGGCTACACCTTC
d_call: .; v_call: TRBV27; clone_size: .; j_call: TRBJ1-1; cdr3_aa: CASSLFQGTTEAFF; cdr3_nt: TGTGCCAGCAGTTTATTCCAGGGTACCACTGAAGCTTTCTTT
d_call: .; v_call: TRBV29-1; clone_size: .; j_call: TRBJ1-2; cdr3_aa: CSVTGGANYGYTF; cdr3_nt: TGCAGCGTGACTGGGGGGGCTAACTATGGCTACACCTTC
d_call: .; v_call: TRBV28; clone_size: .; j_call: TRBJ1-2; cdr3_aa: CASSLPGVRYTF; cdr3_nt: TGTGCCAGCAGTTTACCCGGGGTACGCTACACCTTC
d_call: TRBD2; v_call: TRBV4-2; clone_size: many; j_call: TRBJ2-5; cdr3_aa: CASSQGTSGGAETQYF; cdr3_nt: TGTGCCAGCAGCCAAGGGACTAGCGGGGGGGCCGAGACCCAGTACTTC
d_call: .; v_call: TRBV5-5; clone_size: once; j_call: TRBJ1-1; cdr3_aa: CASSLYSQGTEAFF; cdr3_nt: TGTGCCAGCAGCTTGTATTCGCAGGGAACTGAAGCTTTCTTT
d_call: .; v_call: TRBV3-1/TRBV3-2; clone_size: once; j_call: TRBJ2-1; cdr3_aa: CASSQDYGGHNEQFF; cdr3_nt: TGTGCCAGCAGCCAAGATTACGGGGGTCACAATGAGCAGTTCTTC
d_call: .; v_call: TRBV3-1/TRBV3-2; clone_size: once; j_call: TRBJ1-2; cdr3_aa: CASSQVGRDYGYTF; cdr3_nt: TGTGCCAGCAGCCAAGTCGGCAGGGACTATGGCTACACCTTC
d_call: TRBD2; v_call: TRBV4-1; clone_size: .; j_call: TRBJ2-5; cdr3_aa: CASSQELAGGRMETQYF; cdr3_nt: TGCGCCAGCAGCCAAGAACTAGCGGGGGGTCGTATGGAGACCCAGTACTTC
d_call: TRBD1; v_call: TRBV12-5; clone_size: .; j_call: TRBJ2-1; cdr3_aa: CASGWDRPVDEQFF; cdr3_nt: TGTGCTAGTGGATGGGACAGACCCGTGGATGAGCAGTTCTTC
d_call: .; v_call: TRBV6-5; clone_size: .; j_call: TRBJ1-1; cdr3_aa: CASSLQDLNTEAFF; cdr3_nt: TGTGCCAGCAGCCTACAGGACTTGAACACTGAAGCTTTCTTT
d_call: TRBD2; v_call: TRBV14; clone_size: .; j_call: TRBJ2-3; cdr3_aa: CASSQARAGGRDTQYF; cdr3_nt: TGTGCCAGCAGCCAAGCCAGGGCGGGGGGAAGAGATACGCAGTATTTT
d_call: .; v_call: TRBV25-1; clone_size: .; j_call: TRBJ2-1; cdr3_aa: CASSEAGRTNNEQFF; cdr3_nt: TGTGCCAGCAGTGAAGCAGGCAGAACAAACAATGAGCAGTTCTTC
d_call: TRBD2; v_call: TRBV5-1; clone_size: .; j_call: TRBJ2-1; cdr3_aa: CASTKYSGGLYNEQFF; cdr3_nt: TGCGCCAGCACCAAATACAGCGGGGGGTTGTACAATGAGCAGTTCTTC